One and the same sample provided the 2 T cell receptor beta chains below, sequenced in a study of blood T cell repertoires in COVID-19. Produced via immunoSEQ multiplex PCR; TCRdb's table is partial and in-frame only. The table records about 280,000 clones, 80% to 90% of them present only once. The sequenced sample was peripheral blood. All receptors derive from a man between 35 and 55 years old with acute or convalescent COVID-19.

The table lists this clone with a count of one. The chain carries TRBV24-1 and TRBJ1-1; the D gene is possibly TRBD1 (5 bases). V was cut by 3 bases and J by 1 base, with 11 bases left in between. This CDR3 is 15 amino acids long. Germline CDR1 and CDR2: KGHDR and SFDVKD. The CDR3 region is CATSDPRTPNTEAFF. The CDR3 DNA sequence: TGTGCCACCAGTGATCCCCGGACACCGAACACTGAAGCTTTCTTT.

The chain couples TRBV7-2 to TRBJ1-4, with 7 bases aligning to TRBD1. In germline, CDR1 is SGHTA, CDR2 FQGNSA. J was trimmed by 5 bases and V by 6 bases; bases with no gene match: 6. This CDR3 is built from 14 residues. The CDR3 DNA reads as TGTGCCAGCAGTTCCAGGGGGAACAATGAAAAACTGTTTTTT. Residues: CASSSRGNNEKLFF.